A selection of T cell receptor beta chains follows, all from one sample in a study of beta chain features in type 1 diabetes. Profiled with immunoSEQ multiplex PCR; TCRdb holds only in-frame clones, not every one. The sample shows some 360,000 clones, around 10% of them seen only once. Sequences were obtained from central memory CD4+ T cells from blood. All receptors derive from a man aged 30 to 39 with type 1 diabetes. Both conserved end residues are part of each CDR3.

j_gene: TRBJ1-4; v_gene: TRBV5-1; CDR3aa: CATRRSVGVYEKLFF
j_gene: TRBJ1-5; v_gene: TRBV6-6; CDR3aa: CASSYGGDNQPQHF
j_gene: TRBJ2-5; v_gene: TRBV6-6; CDR3aa: CASSRTSGSQETQYF
j_gene: TRBJ1-5; v_gene: TRBV29-1; CDR3aa: CSVGASNQPQHF
j_gene: TRBJ2-3; v_gene: TRBV7-2; CDR3aa: CASSSRTSGSTDTQYF
j_gene: TRBJ2-7; v_gene: TRBV7-8; CDR3aa: CASSPQLAGHLYEQYF
j_gene: TRBJ1-3; v_gene: TRBV7-2; CDR3aa: CASSSQLGRQGASGNTIYF
j_gene: TRBJ1-2; v_gene: TRBV6-6; CDR3aa: CASSYSSGPNYGYTF
j_gene: TRBJ1-2; v_gene: TRBV25-1; CDR3aa: CASRAGDRYTF
j_gene: TRBJ2-3; v_gene: TRBV30; CDR3aa: CAWSVKATDTQYF
j_gene: TRBJ2-7; v_gene: TRBV28; CDR3aa: CASNSPGTYEQYF
j_gene: TRBJ2-1; v_gene: TRBV7-2; CDR3aa: CASSFLGSYNEQFF
j_gene: TRBJ2-7; v_gene: TRBV7-2; CDR3aa: CASSLRGVYEQYF